This T cell receptor (beta chain) was sequenced during a study of response to subunit inactivated influenza vaccine. TCRdb passed the RT-PCR reads through MiXCR, listing each CDR3 protein once. Of more than 700,000 distinct CDR3 sequences in the sample, around 20% were seen once. Germline loops: CDR1 SGHRS, CDR2 YFSETQ. The CDR3 length is 13 residues. V was cut by 0 bases and J by 5 bases, with 6 bases left in between. This clonotype was observed a few times. Its antigen remains unknown. General study points: That few new T cells are recruited by each seasonal influenza vaccination was the authors' suggestion.

The TCR comes from a man aged 50-60 years who received an inactivated influenza vaccine. The chain recombines TRBV5-1 with TRBJ2-1; TRBD2 might be the D (5 bases). Sequenced here: PBMCs from blood, sampled about 5 days after vaccination. The CDR3 sequence: CASSLAEDNEQFF. CDR3 DNA sequence: TGCGCCAGCAGCTTGGCGGAGGACAATGAGCAGTTCTTC.